This passage covers 22 T cell receptor beta chains from one sample sequenced in a study of T cell repertoires in cytomegalovirus infection. One entry per CDR3 protein, called by TCRdb with MiXCR from the reads. The sample yields about 140,000 distinct CDR3 sequences, about 6.1% seen once. The specimen sequenced was PBMCs. The receptors originated from a human donor in good health (CMV status not recorded). Some clones in this sample may be carry-over from other donors' samples.

The J gene is TRBJ1-2, the V gene TRBV20-1; no definite D call. Germline V CDR1 and CDR2: DFQATT, SNEGSKA (reference sequence). Trimming took off 4 bases at V and 8 bases at J, with 5 bases between the two ends. CDR3 size: 9 residues. The CDR3 loop reads CSAIPGYTF. The CDR3 region has the DNA TGCAGTGCTATCCCCGGCTACACCTTC.

This clonotype has ten or more counts. The chain joins TRBV5-1 to TRBJ2-3, with a weak D call TRBD2 (6 bases). Trimming took off 0 bases at V and 0 bases at J, with 20 bases between the two ends. Germline-derived CDR1 and CDR2 are SGHRS and YFSETQ. This CDR3 comprises 19 residues. This CDR3 reads CASSLAPRPAGDSTDTQYF. CDR3 coding DNA: TGCGCCAGCAGCTTGGCCCCGCGGCCAGCGGGCGATAGCACAGATACGCAGTATTTT.

V gene TRBV2 combines with J gene TRBJ2-7; D is perhaps TRBD1 (5 bases). V was shortened by 6 bases and J by 3 bases, with 9 bases between the two germline ends. Germline values: CDR1 SNHLY, CDR2 FYNNEI. CDR3 length: 12 amino acids. The CDR3 coding sequence is TGTGCCAGCAGCGGACAAGTCTACGAGCAGTACTTC. It translates to CASSGQVYEQYF.

This clonotype was seen only a few times. The rearrangement joins TRBV7-8 to TRBJ1-2; possibly TRBD1 for D (5 bases). Trimming cost V 1 base and J 3 bases, with 12 bases left between them. The CDR3 totals 15 residues. Germline values: CDR1 SGHVS, CDR2 FQNEAQ. The CDR3 nucleotides read TGTGCCAGCAGCTTAGGGCAGGGCCTAGACTATGGCTACACCTTC. Translated: CASSLGQGLDYGYTF.

This clonotype was recorded many times. The chain carries TRBV7-2 and TRBJ1-6; D may be TRBD1 (5 bases). The CDR3 sequence is 14 residues long. The V and J ends lost 7 bases and 10 bases respectively, with 17 bases between them. Looked up from germline, CDR1 is SGHTA and CDR2 is FQGNSA. CDR3 region: CASTQFPGESPLHF. As DNA, the CDR3 is TGTGCCAGCACCCAGTTCCCGGGGGAGTCACCCCTCCACTTT.

At least ten counts were recorded for this clonotype. CDR3: CASSLVDGQPQHF. The CDR3 DNA reads as TGTGCCAGCAGCTTAGTGGACGGGCAGCCCCAGCATTTT. V gene TRBV7-2 combines with J gene TRBJ1-5; the D is unclear. V lost 1 base, J lost 7 bases, and 8 bases lay in between. This CDR3 contains 13 residues. The germline V gene has CDR1 SGHTA and CDR2 FQGNSA. Looking up the rest from reference TRBV7-2 and TRBJ1-5 gives the full variable domain: GAGVSQSPSNKVTEKGKDVELRCDPISGHTALYWYRQSLGQGLEFLIYFQGNSAPDKSGLPSDRFSAERTGGSVSTLTIQRTQQEDSAVYLCASSLVDGQPQHFGDGTRLSIL.

V gene TRBV29-1 combines with J gene TRBJ2-5; D is unclear. This CDR3 is built from 13 residues. Per the germline V gene, CDR1 is SQVTM and CDR2 is ANQGSEA. Deletions cut 4 bases from V and 5 bases from J, with 14 bases between. The CDR3 DNA sequence: TGCAGCGTTGTGGCACAGTTAATGGAGACCCAGTACTTC. It translates to CSVVAQLMETQYF.

This clonotype was counted at least ten times. The gene calls are TRBV7-2 and TRBJ1-6; tentative D call: TRBD1 (6 bases). The V and J ends lost 5 bases and 8 bases respectively, with 19 bases between them. Germline V gives CDR1 SGHTA, CDR2 FQGNSA. CDR3 length: 16 amino acids. CDR3 residues: CASSPSRGAKHSPLHF. The CDR3 nucleotides read TGTGCCAGCAGCCCGTCGCGGGGGGCCAAACATTCACCCCTCCACTTT.

This clonotype was recorded once. A single base separates this from a much larger clone, so it may be a read error. DNA of the CDR3: TGCGCCAGCAGACCCGCAGGACAGGGTGGGATCACTGAAGCTTTCTTT. Protein product: CASRPAGQGGITEAFF. The chain carries TRBV4-1 and TRBJ1-1, with 8 bases that match TRBD1. The CDR3 length is 16 residues. Losses at the gene ends were 6 bases for V and 4 bases for J; bases not matched to a gene: 13. CDR1 and CDR2 (germline): MGHRA, YSYEKL.

This clonotype has at least ten counts. The chain is built from TRBV27 and TRBJ2-7; perhaps TRBD2 as D (6 bases). Between the trimmed V and J ends, which lost 8 bases and 9 bases, there was a span of 23 bases. Germline CDR1 MNHEY, CDR2 SMNVEV (reference sequence). This CDR3 contains 14 residues. In DNA, the CDR3 is TGTGCCAGCCGGAAAGCGGGTCCCTGGACGGGGCAGTACTTC. Translating it yields CASRKAGPWTGQYF.

This clonotype has ten or more counts. The chain recombines TRBV7-3 with TRBJ2-7; 9 nucleotides agree with TRBD2. The CDR3 contains 15 residues. Germline lookup yields CDR1 SGHTA and CDR2 FQGTGA. Unmatched junction bases numbered 6, after V lost 2 bases and J lost 4 bases. Here the CDR3 reads CASSLEGGGAYEQYF. The CDR3, as DNA: TGTGCCAGCAGCTTAGAGGGCGGGGGGGCGTACGAGCAGTACTTC.

This clonotype was seen ten or more times. This chain links TRBV20-1 with TRBJ2-2; 8 nucleotides line up with TRBD1. CDR3 size: 13 residues. V shed 5 bases and J 4 bases; nucleotides not matched to a gene: 3. Germline V gene sequence: CDR1 DFQATT, CDR2 SNEGSKA (reference sequence). The CDR3: CSAQQGATGELFF. The CDR3 DNA reads as TGCAGTGCTCAGCAGGGGGCCACCGGGGAGCTGTTTTTT.

This clonotype was detected a few times. This rearrangement joins TRBV7-2 to TRBJ2-4, with a tentative D call TRBD1 (5 bases). Germline-derived CDR1 and CDR2 are SGHTA and FQGNSA. This CDR3 is 13 amino acids long. The V gene lost 5 bases and the J gene lost 12 bases, with 17 bases spanning the gap. In DNA, the CDR3 is TGTGCCAGCAGCCTAACATTAACAGGAAATCAGTACTTC. Residues: CASSLTLTGNQYF.

This clonotype appeared many times. The chain is built from TRBV27 and TRBJ1-6, with TRBD1 as a possible D gene (5 bases). The CDR3 sequence is 16 residues long. The germline CDR1 and CDR2 sequences are MNHEY and SMNVEV (reference sequence). Trimming pared 3 bases from V and 9 bases from J, leaving 18 bases between. The CDR3 nucleotides are TGTGCCAGCAGTTTCCGACAGCCTAGGGAGGGTTCACCCCTCCACTTT. Amino acid sequence: CASSFRQPREGSPLHF.

There are many counts of this clonotype. The chain has TRBV12-3 or TRBV12-4 and TRBJ1-5, with D possibly TRBD1 on 5 matching bases. V lost 6 bases and J 2 bases, leaving 23 bases between the germline ends. The CDR3 has 18 residues. Written as DNA, the CDR3 is TGTGCCAGCAGGGCCGGGACGGCAACCCTGTTGGGCAATCAGCCCCAGCATTTT. It translates to CASRAGTATLLGNQPQHF.

At least ten counts were recorded for this clonotype. The chain is built from TRBV29-1 and TRBJ2-5; no definite D call. There are 12 residues in the CDR3. Trimming took 0 bases from V and 6 from J, leaving 8 bases between them. Germline CDR1 and CDR2: SQVTM and ANQGSEA. The CDR3 DNA sequence: TGCAGCGTTGAAGATTACGAGAAGACCCAGTACTTC. It is translated as CSVEDYEKTQYF. Full variable domain (missing parts from reference TRBV29-1 and TRBJ2-5): SAVISQKPSRDICQRGTSLTIQCQVDSQVTMMFWYRQQPGQSLTLIATANQGSEATYESGFVIDKFPISRPNLTFSTLTVSNMSPEDSSIYLCSVEDYEKTQYFGPGTRLLVL.

This clonotype was detected ten times or more. V and J are TRBV15 and TRBJ1-1, with a weak D call TRBD1 (6 bases). The V gene lost 0 bases and the J gene lost 3 bases, with 11 bases spanning the gap. CDR1 LNHNV and CDR2 YYDKDF come from the germline V gene (reference sequence). This CDR3 region has 15 residues. CDR3 in amino acids: CATSRDPDSYTEAFF. Here the CDR3 DNA reads TGTGCCACCAGCAGAGACCCGGACAGTTACACTGAAGCTTTCTTT.

The chain links TRBV7-9 to TRBJ2-3, with TRBD1 as a possible D gene (7 bases). Trimming left V 4 bases short and J 1 base short, with 12 bases between. The CDR3 is 15 amino acids. Germline V CDR1 and CDR2: SEHNR, FQNEAQ (reference sequence). The CDR3 DNA reads as TGTGCCAGCAGCTCCCGCAGGGGGGGCACAGATACGCAGTATTTT. Translating gives CASSSRRGGTDTQYF.

This clonotype was observed many times. The chain uses TRBV7-2 and TRBJ1-4, with a tentative D call TRBD1 (6 bases). Trimming cost V 1 base and J 5 bases, with 14 bases left between them. CDR3 length equals 16 residues. Germline CDR1 is SGHTA and CDR2 is FQGNSA. As DNA, the CDR3 is TGTGCCAGCAGCTTAGGGCCGGGACAAATGAATGAAAAACTGTTTTTT. Its protein is CASSLGPGQMNEKLFF.

The chain couples TRBV2 to TRBJ1-2; D might be TRBD1 (5 bases). Germline lookup yields CDR1 SNHLY and CDR2 FYNNEI. The CDR3 is 15 amino acids. V was shortened by 7 bases and J by 1 base, with 16 bases between the two germline ends. The CDR3 DNA reads as TGTGCCAGCACCGACAGTTTGGTCCTTAACTATGGCTACACCTTC. Translated: CASTDSLVLNYGYTF.

This clonotype was seen a handful of times. The genes are TRBV7-9 and TRBJ2-5; D remains ambiguous. This CDR3 region has 14 residues. Trimming pared 0 bases from V and 4 bases from J, leaving 9 bases between. In germline, CDR1 is SEHNR, CDR2 FQNEAQ (reference sequence). The CDR3, as DNA: TGTGCCAGCAGCTTAGCCTCCCCAAGAGAGACCCAGTACTTC. Translated: CASSLASPRETQYF. The entire variable domain, with the rest obtained from reference TRBV7-9 and TRBJ2-5, is as follows: DTGVSQNPRHKITKRGQNVTFRCDPISEHNRLYWYRQTLGQGPEFLTYFQNEAQLEKSRLLSDRFSAERPKGSFSTLEIQRTEQGDSAMYLCASSLASPRETQYFGPGTRLLVL.

This clonotype appeared many times. This chain connects TRBV7-2 to TRBJ1-2, with D tentatively TRBD1 (5 bases). Germline V gene sequence: CDR1 SGHTA, CDR2 FQGNSA. The CDR3 runs to 15 residues. Trimming shortened V by 1 base and J by 4 bases, and 13 bases separated the two germline ends. Here the CDR3 reads CASSLVPRATYGYTF. CDR3 in DNA: TGTGCCAGCAGCTTAGTACCCAGGGCTACCTATGGCTACACCTTC.